This TCR beta chain is drawn from a study of T cell repertoires in cytomegalovirus infection. Via MiXCR, TCRdb re-called the reads, giving one row per CDR3 protein. The table lists about 260,000 distinct CDR3 sequences, 8% to 9.5% of them singletons. Germline V gene data show CDR1 as SGHTA and CDR2 as FQGNSA. V dropped 0 bases and J dropped 4; count of bases not matched to a gene: 5. The CDR3 runs to 16 residues. In regard to this clonotype: Its specificity is not known.

Study results and limitations: HLA-C-restricted CMV clonotypes gave the most frequent clonotype in two of eight donors.

This chain joins TRBV7-2 and TRBJ2-1; 8 nucleotides match TRBD1. The sequence came from a human donor in good health (CMV status not recorded). Some clones in this sample may be carry-over from other donors' samples. The sample was PBMCs. CDR3 loop: CASSLAQGAGYNEQFF. DNA of the CDR3: TGTGCCAGCAGCTTAGCCCAGGGGGCGGGATACAATGAGCAGTTCTTC.